A single sample is the source of the 14 T cell receptor beta chains below, sequenced in a study of T cell responses to AZD1222 COVID-19 vaccine. Clones were sequenced by immunoSEQ multiplex PCR, and TCRdb holds only the in-frame ones, with some missing. The sample carries 120,000 to 150,000 clones, approximately 91% recorded once. Source: peripheral blood, taken 28 days after the second AZD1222 dose. These TCRs come from an adult who received the AZD1222 COVID-19 vaccine.

The V call is TRBV5-4, the J call TRBJ2-5; no firm D call. This CDR3 is 14 amino acids long. Germline CDR1 SGHNT, CDR2 YYREEE (reference sequence). V lost 0 bases and J 1 base, leaving 7 bases between the germline ends. CDR3 sequence reads: CASSLGTAQETQYF. As DNA, the CDR3 is TGTGCCAGCAGCTTGGGGACGGCCCAAGAGACCCAGTACTTC.

The chain combines TRBV21-1 with TRBJ1-2. TRBV21-1 is reported as a pseudogene. This CDR3 comprises 14 residues. CDR3 nucleotides: TGTGCCAGCAGCAACTCTAGGGAGACGTTGGGCTACACCTTC. Translating it yields CASSNSRETLGYTF.

The genes are TRBV5-3 and TRBJ1-2; the D gene is possibly TRBD1 (5 bases). TRBV5-3 is an ORF; its function is uncertain. CDR3 length: 20 residues. Trimming cost V 5 bases and J 4 bases, with 33 bases left between them. The CDR3 nucleotides read TGTGCCAGAAGTCCCCGTACCCCCGGGGGGAGGGAGGGCAGTCTCTATGGCTACACCTTC. It specifies CARSPRTPGGREGSLYGYTF.

The chain links TRBV7-2 to TRBJ2-5; 9 nucleotides line up with TRBD1. With V trimmed by 5 bases and J by 4 bases, 8 bases remained unmatched. The CDR3 is 15 amino acids. Germline loops: CDR1 SGHTA, CDR2 FQGNSA. The CDR3 DNA reads TGTGCCAGCAGCGCCGGACAGGGGAGGGTAGAGACCCAGTACTTC. It translates to CASSAGQGRVETQYF.

This clone was picked up one time. The rearrangement uses TRBV24-1 and TRBJ1-2; TRBD1 matches at 10 bases. After removal of 3 bases from V and 6 bases from J, the junction contained 12 bases not matched to a gene. Germline V gene lookup returns CDR1 KGHDR and CDR2 SFDVKD. CDR3 length: 17 amino acids. Here the CDR3 DNA reads TGTGCCACCAGTGATGGATTCGACAGGGGGCAGGTTGATGGCTACACCTTC. It specifies CATSDGFDRGQVDGYTF.

This chain links TRBV9 with TRBJ1-4, with a weak D call TRBD1 (6 bases). V lost 1 base and J lost 8, with 15 bases in between. In germline, CDR1 is SGDLS, CDR2 YYNGEE. This CDR3 region has 15 residues. The CDR3 region has the DNA TGTGCCAGCAGCGTAAGAGGGGGACCAGCGGAAAAACTGTTTTTT. Amino acids: CASSVRGGPAEKLFF.

The sample holds one count of this clone. The V and J genes are TRBV3-1 (or the pseudogene TRBV3-2) and TRBJ1-1, with 7 bases aligning to TRBD1. Trimming removed 4 bases from V and 12 bases from J; junction bases left unmatched: 8. Germline CDR1 LGHDT, CDR2 YNNKEL (reference sequence). The CDR3 has 12 residues. The CDR3 DNA reads as TGTGCCAGCAGCCTGCGGGGACAGATTTCTTTCTTT. Translated, it gives CASSLRGQISFF.

This chain connects TRBV5-1 to TRBJ1-5; 11 bases are shared with TRBD1. V lost 4 bases and J lost 5; bases outside the gene matches: 2. The CDR3 is made up of 14 amino acids. CDR1 and CDR2 from the germline V gene are SGHRS and YFSETQ. Here the CDR3 reads CASSTGQGDQPQHF. Here the CDR3 DNA reads TGCGCCAGCAGCACGGGACAGGGGGATCAGCCCCAGCATTTT.

This clone was seen only once. J is TRBJ2-5 and V is TRBV3-1 (or the pseudogene TRBV3-2), with 8 bases matching TRBD2. Germline trimming cut 4 bases from V and 7 bases from J; bases unmatched to any gene: 8. This CDR3 contains 14 residues. Germline assignment: CDR1 LGHDT and CDR2 YNNKEL (reference sequence). The CDR3 bases are TGTGCCAGCAGCCTTACCGGGACTAGGGGGACCCAGTACTTC. Translation gives CASSLTGTRGTQYF.

CDR3 residues: CASSYRGYLDSPLHF. In DNA, the CDR3 is TGTGCCAGCAGTTACAGGGGTTATCTGGATTCACCCCTCCACTTT. V gene TRBV6-5 combines with J gene TRBJ1-6, with D perhaps matching TRBD1 (5 bases). The germline V gene has CDR1 MNHEY and CDR2 SVGAGI. The ends were cut back, 2 bases at V and 8 bases at J, with 13 bases in the middle. This CDR3 spans 15 amino acids.

The V and J genes are TRBV15 and TRBJ1-1; D is uncertain. Deletions cut 5 bases from V and 4 bases from J, with 11 bases between. Germline V gene lookup returns CDR1 LNHNV and CDR2 YYDKDF (reference sequence). The CDR3 is 13 residues long. DNA of the CDR3: TGTGCCACCAGCGCCGGGGAGGGCACTGAAGCTTTCTTT. This encodes CATSAGEGTEAFF.

V gene TRBV5-4 combines with J gene TRBJ2-2; no clear D gene. Germline CDR1 and CDR2: SGHNT and YYREEE (reference sequence). The CDR3 runs to 15 residues. Trimming left V 0 bases short and J 5 bases short, with 11 bases between. The CDR3 DNA reads as TGTGCCAGCAGCTTGGAGGGCCGGGTAACCGGGGAGCTGTTTTTT. As protein: CASSLEGRVTGELFF.

The chain couples TRBV7-2 to TRBJ1-5, with D unclear. In germline, CDR1 is SGHTA, CDR2 FQGNSA. This CDR3 comprises 15 residues. V was shortened by 1 base and J by 0 bases, with 7 bases between the two germline ends. In nucleotides, the CDR3 is TGTGCCAGCAGCTTAGTTAAGCATAGCAATCAGCCCCAGCATTTT. As protein: CASSLVKHSNQPQHF.

The CDR3 protein is CASSAFGYEQYF. The CDR3 DNA reads as TGTGCCAGCAGCGCCTTCGGTTACGAGCAGTACTTC. The rearrangement joins TRBV13 to TRBJ2-7; D not certain. V shed 5 bases and J shed 4 bases, with 9 bases lying between them. The germline V gene has CDR1 PRHDT and CDR2 FYEKMQ (reference sequence). The CDR3 is 12 residues long.